These T cell receptor beta chains were read from a single sample in a study of PD-1 blockade in classical Hodgkin lymphoma. The repertoire was sequenced with immunoSEQ multiplex PCR; TCRdb's copy has only in-frame clones and lacks some. The sample has under 9,500 clones, more than 85% seen once. Sequenced input: CD8+ T cells from blood. Receptors were obtained from a human donor with classical Hodgkin lymphoma. Each CDR3 is given with its conserved first and last residue. The D gene is left open where the match is weak. Some rows mark clone size as missing; the rest say once, few, many or name a class of expanded clone.

>TRBV7-9|.|TRBD1|TRBJ1-2
CASSLEGTARLYGYTF
TGTGCCAGCAGCTTAGAGGGGACAGCACGACTCTATGGCTACACCTTC
>TRBV6-1|few|.|TRBJ2-6
CASKQDASGANVLTF
TGTGCCAGCAAGCAGGACGCCTCTGGGGCCAACGTCCTGACTTTC
>TRBV20-1|.|.|TRBJ1-2
CSASTGHGYTF
TGCAGTGCTAGCACGGGTCATGGCTACACCTTC
>TRBV5-4|.|.|TRBJ2-7
CASSPAGGKLEQYF
TGTGCCAGCAGCCCCGCGGGCGGGAAGCTCGAGCAGTACTTC
>TRBV7-9|.|TRBD2|TRBJ2-3
CASSQPGGGGSDTQYF
TGTGCCAGCAGCCAACCGGGTGGCGGGGGGTCAGATACGCAGTATTTT
>TRBV28|.|TRBD2|TRBJ2-7
CASSFEVGQGGLAGHPYEQYF
TGTGCCAGCAGTTTTGAGGTTGGGCAGGGGGGACTAGCGGGACATCCCTACGAGCAGTACTTC
>TRBV4-2|.|TRBD2|TRBJ2-1
CASSPYSGGPGNEQFF
TGTGCCAGCAGCCCCTATAGCGGGGGGCCCGGCAATGAGCAGTTCTTC
>TRBV6-1|.|.|TRBJ2-5
CASSEARDQETQYF
TGTGCCAGCAGCGAAGCCCGGGACCAAGAGACCCAGTACTTC
>TRBV9|.|.|TRBJ2-7
CASSVGGRYYEQYF
TGTGCCAGCAGCGTAGGAGGGAGGTATTACGAGCAGTACTTC
>TRBV4-2|few|.|TRBJ2-7
CASSQDRFTYEQYF
TGTGCCAGCAGCCAAGATAGGTTCACTTACGAGCAGTACTTC
>TRBV10-3|.|.|TRBJ2-7
CAIKPGESYEQYF
TGTGCCATCAAACCGGGGGAGTCCTACGAGCAGTACTTC
>TRBV11-1|.|.|TRBJ1-1
CASSLAGGMNTEAFF
TGTGCCAGCAGCTTAGCGGGGGGGATGAACACTGAAGCTTTCTTT
>TRBV28|.|.|TRBJ2-1
CASSSPGLRYNEQFF
TGTGCCAGCAGTTCCCCGGGACTGCGCTACAATGAGCAGTTCTTC
>TRBV6-1|.|.|TRBJ2-5
CASSDGLGSGTQYF
TGTGCCAGCAGTGACGGGCTGGGGTCCGGGACCCAGTACTTC
>TRBV11-1|.|.|TRBJ2-3
CASSLADSWPITDTQYF
TGTGCCAGCAGCTTAGCGGACTCCTGGCCCATCACAGATACGCAGTATTTT
>TRBV27|.|TRBD2|TRBJ2-7
CASSFSASGYEQYF
TGTGCCAGCAGTTTTTCGGCTAGCGGCTACGAGCAGTACTTC
>TRBV30|.|.|TRBJ2-2
CAWSVDVQPGELFF
TGTGCCTGGAGTGTTGATGTTCAGCCCGGGGAGCTGTTTTTT
>TRBV5-4|.|TRBD1|TRBJ1-2
CASSLDRGKYGYTF
TGTGCCAGCAGCTTGGACAGGGGAAAGTATGGCTACACCTTC
>TRBV5-4|.|TRBD2|TRBJ2-5
CASSLISGRRHETQYF
TGTGCCAGCAGCTTAATTAGCGGGAGACGGCACGAGACCCAGTACTTC
>TRBV7-6|once|TRBD2|TRBJ2-2
CASSPGTSGVTGELFF
TGTGCCAGCAGCCCTGGGACTAGCGGGGTAACCGGGGAGCTGTTTTTT
>TRBV16|.|.|TRBJ2-1
CASSGGGIYNEQFF
TGTGCCAGCAGCGGGGGGGGCATCTACAATGAGCAGTTCTTC
>TRBV7-9|.|.|TRBJ2-4
CASSLVLGVKNIQYF
TGTGCCAGCAGCTTAGTCCTCGGGGTTAAAAACATTCAGTACTTC
>TRBV15|.|.|TRBJ1-1
CATSRDPLQGMEGTEAFF
TGTGCCACCAGCAGAGACCCACTTCAGGGAATGGAGGGCACTGAAGCTTTCTTT
>TRBV4-1|.|.|TRBJ1-5
CASSQPGQRPQHF
TGCGCCAGCAGCCAACCGGGGCAACGGCCCCAGCATTTT
>TRBV5-1|.|TRBD2|TRBJ2-3
CASSGESGGRGDTQYF
TGCGCCAGCAGCGGGGAAAGCGGGGGCCGTGGAGATACGCAGTATTTT
>TRBV7-9|.|TRBD2|TRBJ2-2
CASMAGGTGELFF
TGTGCCTCCATGGCGGGAGGGACCGGGGAGCTGTTTTTT
>TRBV27|.|.|TRBJ2-1
CASSFGGAYNEQFF
TGTGCCAGCAGTTTTGGGGGCGCCTACAATGAGCAGTTCTTC
>TRBV18|.|.|TRBJ1-1
CASSPPSGLRTEAFF
TGTGCCAGCTCACCACCATCGGGACTACGGACTGAAGCTTTCTTT
>TRBV5-1|few|TRBD1|TRBJ2-7
CASSLAGTGQYEQYF
TGCGCCAGCAGCTTGGCGGGGACAGGACAATACGAGCAGTACTTC
>TRBV27|.|.|TRBJ2-7
CASSLGTSFGQYF
TGTGCCAGCAGTTTAGGGACAAGTTTCGGGCAGTACTTC